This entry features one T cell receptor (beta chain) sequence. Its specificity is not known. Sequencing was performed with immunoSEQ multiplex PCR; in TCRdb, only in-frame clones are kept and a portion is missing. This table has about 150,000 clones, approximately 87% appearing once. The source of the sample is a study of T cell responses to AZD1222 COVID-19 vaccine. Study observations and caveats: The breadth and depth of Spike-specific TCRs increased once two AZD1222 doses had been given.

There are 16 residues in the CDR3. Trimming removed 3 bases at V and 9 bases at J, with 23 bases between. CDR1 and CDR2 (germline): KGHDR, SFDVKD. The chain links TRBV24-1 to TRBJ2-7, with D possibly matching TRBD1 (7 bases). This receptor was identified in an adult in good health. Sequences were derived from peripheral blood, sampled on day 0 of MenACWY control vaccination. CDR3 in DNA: TGTGCCACCAGTGATCCCCAGCCTGGAGGGGGCGAGGGGCAGTACTTC. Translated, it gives CATSDPQPGGGEGQYF.